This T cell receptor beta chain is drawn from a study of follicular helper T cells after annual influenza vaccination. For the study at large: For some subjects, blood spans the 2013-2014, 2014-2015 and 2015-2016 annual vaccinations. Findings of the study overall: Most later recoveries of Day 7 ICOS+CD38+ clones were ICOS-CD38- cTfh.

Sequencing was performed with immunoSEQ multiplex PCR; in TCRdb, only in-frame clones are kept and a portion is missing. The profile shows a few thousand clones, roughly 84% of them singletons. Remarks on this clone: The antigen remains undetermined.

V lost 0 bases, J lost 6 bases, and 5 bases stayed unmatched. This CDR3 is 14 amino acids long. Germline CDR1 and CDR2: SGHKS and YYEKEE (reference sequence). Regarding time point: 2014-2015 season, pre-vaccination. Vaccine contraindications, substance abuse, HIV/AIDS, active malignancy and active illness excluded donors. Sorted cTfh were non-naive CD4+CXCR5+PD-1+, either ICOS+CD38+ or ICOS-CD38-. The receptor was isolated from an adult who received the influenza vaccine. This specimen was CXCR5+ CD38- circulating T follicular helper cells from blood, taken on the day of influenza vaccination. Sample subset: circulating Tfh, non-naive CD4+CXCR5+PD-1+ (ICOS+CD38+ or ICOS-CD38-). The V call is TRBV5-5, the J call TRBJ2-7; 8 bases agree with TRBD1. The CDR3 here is CASSLAGGEAEQYF. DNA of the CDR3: TGTGCCAGCAGCTTGGCAGGGGGCGAGGCCGAGCAGTACTTC.